The 27 T cell receptor beta chains reported below all come from one sample, sequenced in a study of cytomegalovirus exposure and HLA in healthy donors. The PCR ran on 60 Vbeta and 13 Jbeta primers. Method: immunoSEQ multiplex PCR; TCRdb's copy keeps in-frame clones and lacks some. This table holds 150,000 to 200,000 clones, around 77% found once. The sample consisted of PBMCs. The receptors shown here come from a female donor in good health and CMV-seronegative.

This rearrangement joins TRBV19 to TRBJ1-1, with 11 nucleotides matching TRBD1. The trim removed 5 bases at V and 3 bases at J, leaving 5 bases unmatched. This CDR3 region has 15 residues. Germline V lookup: CDR1 LNHDA, CDR2 SQIVND (reference sequence). CDR3 nucleotides: TGTGCCAGTAGTGCCAGGACAGGGGGCTACACTGAAGCTTTCTTT. Translated, it gives CASSARTGGYTEAFF.

The chain uses TRBV29-1 and TRBJ2-5; TRBD2 matches at 8 bases. CDR1 SQVTM and CDR2 ANQGSEA come from the germline V gene. Unmatched junction bases numbered 2, after V lost 1 base and J lost 4 bases. The CDR3 spans 13 residues. This CDR3 is CSVEARGGETQYF. The CDR3 DNA follows: TGCAGCGTTGAAGCCCGGGGGGGAGAGACCCAGTACTTC.

The gene calls are TRBV5-1 and TRBJ1-1; 8 bases are shared with TRBD1. The CDR3 sequence is 14 residues long. The V gene's germline CDR1 is SGHRS and CDR2 YFSETQ. Germline trimming cut 1 base from V and 3 bases from J; bases unmatched to any gene: 2. The DNA of the CDR3 is TGCGCCAGCAGCTTGTTACAGGGGGACACTGAAGCTTTCTTT. Encoded protein: CASSLLQGDTEAFF.

The chain combines TRBV6-4 with TRBJ2-2, with D possibly being TRBD2 (6 bases). The germline CDR1 and CDR2 sequences are MRHNA and SNTAGT. V was trimmed by 6 bases and J by 3 bases, leaving 8 bases between them. The CDR3 is made up of 13 amino acids. The CDR3 nucleotides are TGTGCCAGCAGAGGGGAGGACACCGGGGAGCTGTTTTTT. Its translation: CASRGEDTGELFF.

As concerns this clone: One junction end does not reproduce the germline sequence, and a read error may be involved. This CDR3 is also generated by other DNA sequences in the sample. The V call is TRBV28, the J call TRBJ2-5; 7 bases align to TRBD2. This CDR3 spans 16 amino acids. Germline CDR1 is MDHEN and CDR2 is SYDVKM. CDR3 DNA sequence: TGTGCTAGCAGTTTAAACCAGCGGGGTCCTAGGGAGACCCAGTACTTC. This translates into CASSLNQRGPRETQYF.

The chain's CDR3 is CASSLEESSYEQYF. Here the CDR3 DNA reads TGTGCCAGCAGCTTAGAGGAGAGCTCCTACGAGCAGTACTTC. The chain carries TRBV7-9 and TRBJ2-5; unclear D gene. The J call is uncertain, as TRBJ2-7 better fits the DNA end. Germline values: CDR1 SEHNR, CDR2 FQNEAQ (reference sequence). The CDR3 consists of 14 residues.

This chain joins TRBV7-2 and TRBJ2-1, with 10 nucleotides matching TRBD2. CDR1 SGHTA and CDR2 FQGNSA come from the germline V gene. This CDR3 comprises 15 residues. With 5 bases clipped from V and 3 bases from J, the junction kept 4 bases outside the gene matches. CDR3 sequence (DNA): TGTGCCAGCAGCAAGGGACTAGCGCTCTACAATGAGCAGTTCTTC. This encodes CASSKGLALYNEQFF.

The V and J genes are TRBV28 and TRBJ1-2; TRBD1 aligns across 9 bases. J was trimmed by 0 bases and V by 7 bases; bases with no gene match: 9. Germline loops: CDR1 MDHEN, CDR2 SYDVKM. CDR3 length: 16 amino acids. The CDR3 region has the DNA TGTGCCAGCAACCCAGGACAGGGGAGATCTAACTATGGCTACACCTTC. It encodes CASNPGQGRSNYGYTF.

The genes are TRBV30 and TRBJ1-6, with D perhaps TRBD1 (6 bases). V gave up 3 bases and J gave up 3 bases, with 6 bases separating them. Germline V gives CDR1 GTSNPN, CDR2 SVGIG (reference sequence). The CDR3 is 13 amino acids. CDR3 DNA sequence: TGTGCCTGGAGGACAGGCTATAATTCACCCCTCCACTTT. Its translation: CAWRTGYNSPLHF.

The V gene is TRBV30, the J gene TRBJ1-6; 8 nucleotides agree with TRBD1. J lost 8 bases, V lost 2 bases, and 5 bases had no gene match. Germline V gene lookup returns CDR1 GTSNPN and CDR2 SVGIG (reference sequence). The CDR3 contains 14 residues. Written as DNA, the CDR3 is TGTGCCTGGAGTCCCGACAGGGGAGATTCACCCCTCCACTTT. Residues: CAWSPDRGDSPLHF.

The chain uses TRBV5-4 and TRBJ2-2; 10 bases match TRBD2. Germline-derived CDR1 and CDR2 are SGHNT and YYREEE (reference sequence). V gave up 4 bases and J gave up 12 bases; unmatched junction bases: 9. This CDR3 has 14 amino acids. The CDR3 spells CASSRWTSGGKLFF. CDR3 DNA sequence: TGTGCCAGCAGCCGATGGACTAGCGGTGGGAAGCTGTTTTTT.

The chain combines TRBV19 with TRBJ2-2; a possible D gene is TRBD1 (6 bases). V lost 3 bases, J lost 0 bases, and 11 bases lay in between. The CDR3 totals 16 residues. Germline V CDR1 and CDR2: LNHDA, SQIVND (reference sequence). This chain's CDR3 is CASSIPTGSNTGELFF. CDR3 in DNA: TGTGCCAGTAGTATCCCGACAGGTTCGAACACCGGGGAGCTGTTTTTT.

This clone was found a few times. The CDR3 loop reads CASSLAGPNQPQHF. CDR3 nucleotide sequence: TGTGCCAGCAGTTTAGCAGGGCCCAATCAGCCCCAGCATTTT. The genes are TRBV28 and TRBJ1-5; D might be TRBD1 (5 bases). The germline V gene has CDR1 MDHEN and CDR2 SYDVKM. Trimming stripped 2 bases from V and 3 bases from J, with 8 bases between. This CDR3 is 14 amino acids long.

The rearrangement links TRBV5-4 to TRBJ1-2; D may be TRBD1 (6 bases). The CDR3 contains 13 residues. V gave up 2 bases and J gave up 6 bases, with 11 bases separating them. Germline assignment: CDR1 SGHNT and CDR2 YYREEE (reference sequence). DNA for the CDR3: TGTGCCAGCAGCTTAGCGGGGGCTGATGGCTACACCTTC. Protein sequence: CASSLAGADGYTF.

The CDR3 reads CASSQGGNEQFF. The DNA for the CDR3 is TGTGCCAGCTCACAGGGGGGGAATGAGCAGTTCTTC. The V call is TRBV18, the J call TRBJ2-1; D perhaps matches TRBD2 (7 bases). CDR3 length equals 12 residues. V gave up 4 bases and J gave up 7 bases, with 8 bases separating them. Germline-derived CDR1 and CDR2 are KGHSH and LQKENI. The full variable domain, rest sourced from reference TRBV18 and TRBJ2-1, is NAGVMQNPRHLVRRRGQEARLRCSPMKGHSHVYWYRQLPEEGLKFMVYLQKENIIDESGMPKERFSAEFPKEGPSILRIQQVVRGDSAAYFCASSQGGNEQFFGPGTRLTVL.

The gene calls are TRBV7-9 and TRBJ2-7, with 7 bases lining up with TRBD2. Trimming took 3 bases from V and 2 from J; bases not matched to a gene: 1. The CDR3 totals 13 residues. Per the germline V gene, CDR1 is SEHNR and CDR2 is FQNEAQ (reference sequence). DNA for the CDR3: TGTGCCAGCAGCTTGCGGGGGACCTACGAGCAGTACTTC. It yields the protein CASSLRGTYEQYF.

The chain is built from TRBV30 and TRBJ2-5; D possibly corresponds to TRBD2 (6 bases). CDR1 is GTSNPN and CDR2 is SVGIG in the germline V gene (reference sequence). The CDR3 runs 15 residues. Trimming pared 0 bases from V and 11 bases from J, leaving 22 bases between. This CDR3 reads CAWSVPEAGYLEQYF. For the CDR3, the DNA is TGTGCCTGGAGTGTACCGGAGGCGGGATATCTAGAGCAGTACTTC.

The chain couples TRBV11-2 to TRBJ2-7, with 8 bases matching TRBD2. Germline V gene data show CDR1 as SGHAT and CDR2 as FQNNGV. The CDR3 is 14 residues long. With 1 base clipped from V and 4 bases from J, the junction kept 3 bases outside the gene matches. The CDR3 protein is CASSLGAGAYEQYF. For the CDR3, the DNA is TGTGCCAGCAGCTTAGGAGCGGGGGCGTACGAGCAGTACTTC.

The CDR3 DNA sequence: TGTGCCAGCGGAGACAGGGCCTACGAGCAGTACTTC. Translating it yields CASGDRAYEQYF. This chain connects TRBV28 to TRBJ2-7; TRBD1 matches 7 bases. The V segment lost 8 bases and the J segment 2 bases; nucleotides outside the gene matches: 3. Germline V CDR1 and CDR2: MDHEN, SYDVKM. The CDR3 runs to 12 residues.

Comments on this clone: An end of the junction does not agree with germline; a read error may underlie this. The chain carries TRBV7-9 and TRBJ1-2; weak D call: TRBD1 (5 bases). Germline CDR1 and CDR2: SEHNR and FQNEAQ (reference sequence). The length of the CDR3 is 12 residues. The CDR3 spells CSSRKGAGGYTF. CDR3 DNA sequence: TGTTCCAGCAGGAAAGGGGCAGGTGGCTACACCTTC.

The genes are TRBV19 and TRBJ1-1; TRBD1 matches 9 bases. The CDR3 loop spans 14 amino acids. The V gene end was trimmed by 7 bases and the J gene end by 6 bases; junction bases not matched to a gene: 9. Per the germline V gene, CDR1 is LNHDA and CDR2 is SQIVND (reference sequence). Here the CDR3 reads CASTPGQGVAEAFF. CDR3 nucleotide sequence: TGTGCCAGTACCCCGGGACAGGGAGTAGCTGAAGCTTTCTTT. Complete variable domain (other parts from reference TRBV19 and TRBJ1-1): DGGITQSPKYLFRKEGQNVTLSCEQNLNHDAMYWYRQDPGQGLRLIYYSQIVNDFQKGDIAEGYSVSREKKESFPLTVTSAQKNPTAFYLCASTPGQGVAEAFFGQGTRLTVV.

This clone has a single count. The chain employs TRBV7-3 and TRBJ2-3; 12 bases are a match to TRBD2. CDR1 is SGHTA, CDR2 FQGTGA, per germline. After removal of 5 bases from V and 6 bases from J, the junction contained 9 bases not matched to a gene. This CDR3 has 16 amino acids. CDR3 amino acids: CASSPASGGAWDTQYF. CDR3 bases: TGTGCCAGCAGCCCAGCTAGCGGGGGGGCCTGGGATACGCAGTATTTT.

This clone was counted only a few times. This chain uses TRBV30 with TRBJ2-6; no definite D call. Looked up from germline, CDR1 is GTSNPN and CDR2 is SVGIG (reference sequence). Trimming stripped 7 bases from V and 0 bases from J, with 13 bases between. This CDR3 has 15 amino acids. In DNA, the CDR3 is TGTGCCTTACACATACCCGACTCTGGGGCCAACGTCCTGACTTTC. It translates to CALHIPDSGANVLTF.

The V and J genes are TRBV19 and TRBJ2-3; D possibly corresponds to TRBD1 (5 bases). Trimming took 3 bases from V and 2 from J, leaving 9 bases between them. This CDR3 spans 14 amino acids. CDR1 is LNHDA, CDR2 SQIVND, per germline (reference sequence). CDR3 bases: TGTGCCAGTAGTATTGGGGCAGCCACAGATACGCAGTATTTT. It encodes CASSIGAATDTQYF.

The rearrangement links TRBV5-1 to TRBJ1-5; D is possibly TRBD1 (5 bases). CDR3 length: 14 residues. V lost 2 bases and J lost 8, with 14 bases in between. Germline CDR1 is SGHRS and CDR2 is YFSETQ. The CDR3 loop is CASSFQAGGEPQHF. CDR3 coding DNA: TGCGCCAGCAGCTTTCAGGCGGGAGGGGAGCCCCAGCATTTT.

V gene TRBV28 combines with J gene TRBJ2-7, with unresolved D. Trimming cost V 2 bases and J 4 bases, with 15 bases left between them. Per the germline V gene, CDR1 is MDHEN and CDR2 is SYDVKM. There are 15 residues in the CDR3. CDR3 in DNA: TGTGCCAGCAGTTTAAGACTGGTTGAATCTTACGAGCAGTACTTC. It specifies CASSLRLVESYEQYF.

The chain links TRBV4-3 to TRBJ1-5, with 8 bases lining up with TRBD1. Germline-derived CDR1 and CDR2 are LGHNA and YSLEER. The CDR3 loop spans 15 amino acids. The trim removed 0 bases at V and 6 bases at J, leaving 4 bases unmatched. The CDR3 DNA reads as TGCGCCAGCAGCCAAGATGCGACAGGGGCTCAGCCCCAGCATTTT. Translation gives CASSQDATGAQPQHF.